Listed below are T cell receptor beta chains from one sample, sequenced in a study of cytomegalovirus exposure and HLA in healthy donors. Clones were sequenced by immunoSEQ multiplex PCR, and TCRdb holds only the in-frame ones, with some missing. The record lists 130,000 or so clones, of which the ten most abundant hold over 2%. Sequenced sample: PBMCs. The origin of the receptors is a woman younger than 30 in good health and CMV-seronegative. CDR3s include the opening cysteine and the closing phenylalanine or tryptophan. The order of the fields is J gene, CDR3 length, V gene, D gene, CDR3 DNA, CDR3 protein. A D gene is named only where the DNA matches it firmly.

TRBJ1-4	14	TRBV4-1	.	TGCGCCAGCAGCCGCCCGGGACTGGGGGGAAAACTGTTTTTT	CASSRPGLGGKLFF
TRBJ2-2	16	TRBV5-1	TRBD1	TGCGCCAGCAGCTTTAGGGGACAGGGGAACACCGGGGAGCTGTTTTTT	CASSFRGQGNTGELFF
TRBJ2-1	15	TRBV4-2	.	TGTGCCAGCACCCTACTCGCGGAGCCCTACAATGAGCAGTTCTTC	CASTLLAEPYNEQFF
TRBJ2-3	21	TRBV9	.	TGTGCCAGCAGCCTCACCGGGGGCGCGACCCGATATCACACTAGCGCAGATACGCAGTATTTT	CASSLTGGATRYHTSADTQYF
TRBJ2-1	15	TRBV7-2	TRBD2	TGTGCCAGCAGCTTGGGTAGCGGGAGCTACAATGAGCAGTTCTTC	CASSLGSGSYNEQFF
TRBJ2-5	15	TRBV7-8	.	TGTGCCAGCAGCTTAGTTCAGGGGATCCAAGAGACCCAGTACTTC	CASSLVQGIQETQYF
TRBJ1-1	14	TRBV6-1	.	TGTGCCAGCAGTGTGACCGGGGAAGGCACTGAAGCTTTCTTT	CASSVTGEGTEAFF
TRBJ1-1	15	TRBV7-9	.	TGTGCCAGCAGCTTATGGGTAGGGGTAAACACTGAAGCTTTCTTT	CASSLWVGVNTEAFF
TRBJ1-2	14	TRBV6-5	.	TGTGCCAGCAGTTACTCGAGGGGGAACTATGGCTACACCTTC	CASSYSRGNYGYTF
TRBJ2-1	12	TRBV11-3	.	TGTGCCAGCAGCCACTCCTACAATGAGCAGTTCTTC	CASSHSYNEQFF
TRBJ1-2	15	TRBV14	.	TGTGCCAGCAGCCAAGATTTGGGCAGTAAATATGGCTACACCTTC	CASSQDLGSKYGYTF
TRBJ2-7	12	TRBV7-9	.	TGTGCCAGCAGCTTAGCGAGCGCCGAGCAGTACTTC	CASSLASAEQYF
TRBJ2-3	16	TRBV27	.	TGTGCCAGCAGTTTTTCATCCCAACAGGGAATTAATACGCAGTATTTT	CASSFSSQQGINTQYF
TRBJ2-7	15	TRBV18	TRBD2	TGTGCCAGCTCACTGGCGGGAGGGAGCTCCTACGAGCAGTACTTC	CASSLAGGSSYEQYF
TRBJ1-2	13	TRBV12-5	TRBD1	TGTGCTAGTGGACTAAAACAGGGGAAAGGCTACACCTTC	CASGLKQGKGYTF
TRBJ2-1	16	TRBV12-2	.	TGTGCAAGTCGCCAACTTAGCGGAGGCTCCTACAATGAGCAGTTCTTC	CASRQLSGGSYNEQFF
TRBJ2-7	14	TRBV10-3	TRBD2	TGTGCCATCAAGACTAGCGGGAGTTTCCACGAGCAGTACTTC	CAIKTSGSFHEQYF
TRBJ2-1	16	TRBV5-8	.	TGTGCCAGCAGCTTGTATGCGGGGGCGGTTTACAATGAGCAGTTCTTC	CASSLYAGAVYNEQFF
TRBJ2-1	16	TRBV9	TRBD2	TGTGCCAGCAGCGGATCCACTAGCGGACCCTACAATGAGCAGTTCTTC	CASSGSTSGPYNEQFF
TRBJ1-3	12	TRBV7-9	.	TGTGCCAGCAGCTTAATACTGGACACCATATATTTT	CASSLILDTIYF
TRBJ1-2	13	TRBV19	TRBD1	TGTGCCAGTAAGGAGACAGGGCGCTATGGCTACACCTTC	CASKETGRYGYTF
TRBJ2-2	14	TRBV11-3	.	TGTGCCAGCAGCTTAGGAGGGGGCACCGGGGAGCTGTTTTTT	CASSLGGGTGELFF
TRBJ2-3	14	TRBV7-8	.	TGTGCCAGCAGCTTAAGTAGCAACACAGATACGCAGTATTTT	CASSLSSNTDTQYF
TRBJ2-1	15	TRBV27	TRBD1	TGTGCCAGCAGTTCCGACAGGGAAGGATACAATGAGCAGTTCTTC	CASSSDREGYNEQFF
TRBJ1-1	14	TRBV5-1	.	TGCGCCAGCAGCTTGCGGAGGGGGAACACTGAAGCTTTCTTT	CASSLRRGNTEAFF
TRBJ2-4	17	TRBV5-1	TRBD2	TGCGCCAGCAGCGCCCGAACTAGCGGGATTGCCAAAAACATTCAGTACTTC	CASSARTSGIAKNIQYF
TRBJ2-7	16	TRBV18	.	TGTGCCAGCTCACCCGGTCTAGGAGGGGCTTCCTACGAGCAGTACTTC	CASSPGLGGASYEQYF
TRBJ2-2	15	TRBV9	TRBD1	TGTGCCAGCAGCACCCGGACAGGGGGAGCCGGGGAGCTGTTTTTT	CASSTRTGGAGELFF
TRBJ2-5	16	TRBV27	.	TGTGCCAGCCGGGGGACCTCTTCTTGGGACGGTGAGACCCAGTACTTC	CASRGTSSWDGETQYF
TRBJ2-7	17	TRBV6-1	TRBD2	TGTGCCAGCAGTGGGGGGAAGACTAGCGGGAGGGCCTACGAGCAGTACTTC	CASSGGKTSGRAYEQYF
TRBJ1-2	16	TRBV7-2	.	TGTGCCAGCAGCTTAGGGAGGGCTATTATGAGGGATGGCTACACCTTC	CASSLGRAIMRDGYTF
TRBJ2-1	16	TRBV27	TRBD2	TGTGCCAGCAGTTTCTCCGTAGCGGGAGACGCCAATGAGCAGTTCTTC	CASSFSVAGDANEQFF
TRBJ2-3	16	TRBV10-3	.	TGTGCCATCAGTGAGTCGAATGAAAGCCCACAGGGTACGCAGTATTTT	CAISESNESPQGTQYF
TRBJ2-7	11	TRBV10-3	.	TGTGCCATCGGGCAGGGGGGCGAGCAGTACTTC	CAIGQGGEQYF
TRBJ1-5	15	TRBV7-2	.	TGTGCCAGCAGCTCCCAGTCGGGGTTTAATCAGCCCCAGCATTTT	CASSSQSGFNQPQHF
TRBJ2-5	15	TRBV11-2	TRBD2	TGTGCCAGCAGCTTAGCTAGCGGGTTCCAAGAGACCCAGTACTTC	CASSLASGFQETQYF
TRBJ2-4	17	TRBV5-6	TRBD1	TGTGCCAGCAGCTTTGTGACAGGGGACCTAGCCAAAAACATTCAGTACTTC	CASSFVTGDLAKNIQYF
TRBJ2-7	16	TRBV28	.	TGTGCCAGCAGCCAGATGCGGGGACTCTCCATCTACGAGCAGTACTTC	CASSQMRGLSIYEQYF
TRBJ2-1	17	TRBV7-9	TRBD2	TGTGCCAGCAGCCCCCTTGTGGGGCGGGAGGGGGACAATGAGCAGTTCTTC	CASSPLVGREGDNEQFF
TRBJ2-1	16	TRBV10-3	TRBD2	TGTGCCATCAGGGGACTAGCGGGAGGATCGTACAATGAGCAGTTCTTC	CAIRGLAGGSYNEQFF
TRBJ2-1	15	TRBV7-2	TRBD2	TGTGCCAGCAGCTTAGGTGCCCCTAGCGGGAGTAAGCAGTTCTTC	CASSLGAPSGSKQFF
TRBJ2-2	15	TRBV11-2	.	TGTGCCAGCAGCTTAGGCGGTCGGCCTGCCGGGGAGCTGTTTTTT	CASSLGGRPAGELFF